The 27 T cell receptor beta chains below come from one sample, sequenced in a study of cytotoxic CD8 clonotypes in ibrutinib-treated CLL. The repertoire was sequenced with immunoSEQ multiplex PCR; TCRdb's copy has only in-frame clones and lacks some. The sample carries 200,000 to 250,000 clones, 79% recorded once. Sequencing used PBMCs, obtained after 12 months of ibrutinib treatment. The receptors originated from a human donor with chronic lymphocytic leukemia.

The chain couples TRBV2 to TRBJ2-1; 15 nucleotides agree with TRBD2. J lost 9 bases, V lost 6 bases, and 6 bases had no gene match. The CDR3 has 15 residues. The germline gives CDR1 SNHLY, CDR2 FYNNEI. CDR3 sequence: CASSRTSGGASEQFF. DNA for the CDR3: TGTGCCAGCAGCAGGACTAGCGGGGGGGCCAGTGAGCAGTTCTTC. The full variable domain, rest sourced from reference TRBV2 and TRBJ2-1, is EPEVTQTPSHQVTQMGQEVILRCVPISNHLYFYWYRQILGQKVEFLVSFYNNEISEKSEIFDDQFSVERPDGSNFTLKIRSTKLEDSAMYFCASSRTSGGASEQFFGPGTRLTVL.

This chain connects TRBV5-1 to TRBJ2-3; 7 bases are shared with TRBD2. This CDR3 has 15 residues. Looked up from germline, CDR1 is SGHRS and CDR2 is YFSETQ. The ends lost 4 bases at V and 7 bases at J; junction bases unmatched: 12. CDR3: CASSIPGLPTNTQYF. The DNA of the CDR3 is TGCGCCAGCAGCATACCGGGACTACCTACAAATACGCAGTATTTT.

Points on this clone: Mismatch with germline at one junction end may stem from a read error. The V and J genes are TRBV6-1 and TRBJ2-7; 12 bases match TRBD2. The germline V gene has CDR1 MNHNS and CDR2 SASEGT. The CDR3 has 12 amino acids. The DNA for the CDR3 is TGTGCCAGCAGGGGGACTAGCGGGTCATGGAACTTC. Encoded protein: CASRGTSGSWNF.

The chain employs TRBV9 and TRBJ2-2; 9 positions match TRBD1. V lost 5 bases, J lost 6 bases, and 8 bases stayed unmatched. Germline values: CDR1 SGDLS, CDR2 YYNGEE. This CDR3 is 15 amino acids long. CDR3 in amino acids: CASSPGTGLSGELFF. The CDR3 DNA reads TGTGCCAGCAGTCCCGGGACAGGGTTATCCGGGGAGCTGTTTTTT.

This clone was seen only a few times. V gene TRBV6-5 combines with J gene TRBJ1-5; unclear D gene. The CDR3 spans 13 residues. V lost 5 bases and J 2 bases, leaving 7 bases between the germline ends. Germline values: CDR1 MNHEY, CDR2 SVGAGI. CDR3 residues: CASSPQGNQPQHF. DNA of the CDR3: TGTGCCAGCAGTCCGCAGGGCAATCAGCCCCAGCATTTT.

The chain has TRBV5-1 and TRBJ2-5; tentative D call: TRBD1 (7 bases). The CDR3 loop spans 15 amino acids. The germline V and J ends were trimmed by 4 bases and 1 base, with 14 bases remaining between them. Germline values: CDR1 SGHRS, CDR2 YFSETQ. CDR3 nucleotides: TGCGCCAGCAGCGGAGGGACAGCTCCCCAAGAGACCCAGTACTTC. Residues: CASSGGTAPQETQYF.

The CDR3 spells CASSLTLLGGANVLTF. The CDR3 nucleotides are TGTGCCAGCAGCTTAACCCTTTTGGGAGGGGCCAACGTCCTGACTTTC. The chain employs TRBV7-3 and TRBJ2-6; D is undetermined. With 0 bases removed from V and 4 bases from J, the gap between germline ends came to 10 bases. The CDR3 is made up of 16 amino acids. Germline assignment: CDR1 SGHTA and CDR2 FQGTGA.

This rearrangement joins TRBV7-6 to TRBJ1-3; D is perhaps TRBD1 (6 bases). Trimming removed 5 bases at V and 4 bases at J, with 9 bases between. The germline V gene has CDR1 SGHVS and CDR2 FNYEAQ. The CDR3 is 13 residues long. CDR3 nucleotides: TGTGCCAGCAGCACAGGACAGGGAAACACCATATATTTT. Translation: CASSTGQGNTIYF. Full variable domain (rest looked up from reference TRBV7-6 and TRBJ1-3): GAGVSQSPRYKVTKRGQDVALRCDPISGHVSLYWYRQALGQGPEFLTYFNYEAQQDKSGLPNDRFSAERPEGSISTLTIQRTEQRDSAMYRCASSTGQGNTIYFGEGSWLTVV.

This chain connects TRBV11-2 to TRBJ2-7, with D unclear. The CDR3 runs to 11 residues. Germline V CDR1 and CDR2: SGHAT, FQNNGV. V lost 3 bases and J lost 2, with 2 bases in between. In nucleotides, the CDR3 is TGTGCCAGCAGCTTTGCCTACGAGCAGTACTTC. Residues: CASSFAYEQYF.

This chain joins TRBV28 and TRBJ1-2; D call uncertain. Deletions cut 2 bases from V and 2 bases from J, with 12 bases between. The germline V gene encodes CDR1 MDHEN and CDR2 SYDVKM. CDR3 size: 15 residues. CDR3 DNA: TGTGCCAGCAGTTTAGTCAGGAATTGGAACTATGGCTACACCTTC. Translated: CASSLVRNWNYGYTF.

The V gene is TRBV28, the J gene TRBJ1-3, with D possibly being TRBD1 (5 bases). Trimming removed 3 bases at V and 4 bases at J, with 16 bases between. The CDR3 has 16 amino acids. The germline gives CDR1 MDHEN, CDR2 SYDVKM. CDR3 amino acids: CASSFPGRNTGNTIYF. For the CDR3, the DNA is TGTGCCAGCAGTTTCCCGGGACGAAACACAGGAAACACCATATATTTT.

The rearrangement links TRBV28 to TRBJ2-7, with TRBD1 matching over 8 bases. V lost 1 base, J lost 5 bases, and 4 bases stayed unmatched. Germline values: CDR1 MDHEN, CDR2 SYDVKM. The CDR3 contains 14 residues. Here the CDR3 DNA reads TGTGCCAGCAGTTTATACAGGGGGAGCCACGAGCAGTACTTC. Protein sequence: CASSLYRGSHEQYF.

CDR3 loop: CSVPQGGADTQYF. In DNA form, the CDR3 reads TGCAGCGTCCCTCAGGGAGGCGCAGATACGCAGTATTTT. The V call is TRBV29-1, the J call TRBJ2-3; D might be TRBD2 (6 bases). The V and J ends lost 6 bases and 4 bases respectively, with 14 bases between them. This CDR3 region has 13 residues. CDR1 and CDR2 from the germline V gene are SQVTM and ANQGSEA.

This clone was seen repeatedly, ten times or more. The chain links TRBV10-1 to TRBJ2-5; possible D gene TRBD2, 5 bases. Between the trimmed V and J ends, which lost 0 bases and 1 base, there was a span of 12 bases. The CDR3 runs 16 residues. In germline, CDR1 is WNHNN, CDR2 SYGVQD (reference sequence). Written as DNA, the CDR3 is TGCGCCAGCAGTGAGTCGCGGGTTGTTCGCCAAGAGACCCAGTACTTC. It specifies CASSESRVVRQETQYF.

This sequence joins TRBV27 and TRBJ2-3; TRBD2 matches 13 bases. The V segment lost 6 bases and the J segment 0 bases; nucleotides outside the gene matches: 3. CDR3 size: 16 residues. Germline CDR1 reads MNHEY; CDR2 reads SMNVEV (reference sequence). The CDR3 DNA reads TGTGCCAGCAGGGGACTAGCGGGATCTAGCACAGATACGCAGTATTTT. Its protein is CASRGLAGSSTDTQYF.

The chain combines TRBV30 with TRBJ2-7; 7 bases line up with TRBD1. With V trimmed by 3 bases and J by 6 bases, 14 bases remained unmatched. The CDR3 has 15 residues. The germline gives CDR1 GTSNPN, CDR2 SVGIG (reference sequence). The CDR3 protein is CAWSQLGGSYVEQYF. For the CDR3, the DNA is TGTGCCTGGAGCCAATTAGGGGGCAGTTACGTCGAGCAGTACTTC.

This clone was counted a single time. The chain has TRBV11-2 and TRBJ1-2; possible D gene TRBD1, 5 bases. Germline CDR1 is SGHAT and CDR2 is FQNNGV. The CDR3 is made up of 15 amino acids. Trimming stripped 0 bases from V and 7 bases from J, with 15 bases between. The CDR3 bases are TGTGCCAGCAGCTTAGATTTCGGGGACTTCGGTGGCTACACCTTC. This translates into CASSLDFGDFGGYTF.

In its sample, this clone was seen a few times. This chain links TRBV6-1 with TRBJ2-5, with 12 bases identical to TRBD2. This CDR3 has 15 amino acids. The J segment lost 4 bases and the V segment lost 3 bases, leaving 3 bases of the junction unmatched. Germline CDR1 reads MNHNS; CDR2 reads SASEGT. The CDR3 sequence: CASSEASGGGETQYF. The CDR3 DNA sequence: TGTGCCAGCAGTGAGGCTAGCGGGGGGGGAGAGACCCAGTACTTC.

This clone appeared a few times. CDR3 residues: CAWLDRAGELFF. The CDR3 DNA follows: TGTGCCTGGCTTGACAGGGCCGGGGAGCTGTTTTTT. The V gene is TRBV30, the J gene TRBJ2-2; 7 bases are a match to TRBD1. The germline gives CDR1 GTSNPN, CDR2 SVGIG (reference sequence). The length of the CDR3 is 12 residues. Germline trimming cut 5 bases from V and 6 bases from J; bases unmatched to any gene: 3.

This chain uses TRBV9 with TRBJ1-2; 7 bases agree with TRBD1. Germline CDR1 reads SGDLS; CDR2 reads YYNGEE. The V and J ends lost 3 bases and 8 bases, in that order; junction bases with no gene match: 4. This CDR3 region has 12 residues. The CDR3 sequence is CASSARGGGYTF. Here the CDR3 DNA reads TGTGCCAGCAGCGCCAGGGGGGGCGGCTACACCTTC.

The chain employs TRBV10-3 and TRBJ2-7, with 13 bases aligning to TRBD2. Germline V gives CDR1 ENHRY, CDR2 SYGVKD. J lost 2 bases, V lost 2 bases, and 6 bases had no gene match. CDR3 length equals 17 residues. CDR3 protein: CAISEPRGLAGTYEQYF. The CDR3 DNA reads TGTGCCATCAGTGAGCCGAGGGGACTAGCGGGAACCTACGAGCAGTACTTC.

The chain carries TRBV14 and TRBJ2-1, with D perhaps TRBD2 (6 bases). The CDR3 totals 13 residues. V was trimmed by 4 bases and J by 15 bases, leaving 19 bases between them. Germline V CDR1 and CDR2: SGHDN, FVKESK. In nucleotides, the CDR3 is TGTGCCAGCAGCCCCTCCTTCGGGGGAAGGCTGTTCTTC. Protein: CASSPSFGGRLFF.

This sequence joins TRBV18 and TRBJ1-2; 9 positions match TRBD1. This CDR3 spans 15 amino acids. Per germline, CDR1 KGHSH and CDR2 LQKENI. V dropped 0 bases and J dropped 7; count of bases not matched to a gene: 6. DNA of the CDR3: TGTGCCAGCTCACCACCGGGGGGACAGGGAGGTGGCTACACCTTC. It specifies CASSPPGGQGGGYTF.

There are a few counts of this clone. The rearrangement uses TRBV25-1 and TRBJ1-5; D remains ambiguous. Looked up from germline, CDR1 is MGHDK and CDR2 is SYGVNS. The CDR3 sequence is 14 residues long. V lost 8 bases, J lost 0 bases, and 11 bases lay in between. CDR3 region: CASEGRHSNQPQHF. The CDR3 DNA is TGTGCCAGCGAAGGTAGACATAGCAATCAGCCCCAGCATTTT. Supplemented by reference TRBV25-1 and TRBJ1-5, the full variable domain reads EADIYQTPRYLVIGTGKKITLECSQTMGHDKMYWYQQDPGMELHLIHYSYGVNSTEKGDLSSESTVSRIRTEHFPLTLESARPSHTSQYLCASEGRHSNQPQHFGDGTRLSIL.

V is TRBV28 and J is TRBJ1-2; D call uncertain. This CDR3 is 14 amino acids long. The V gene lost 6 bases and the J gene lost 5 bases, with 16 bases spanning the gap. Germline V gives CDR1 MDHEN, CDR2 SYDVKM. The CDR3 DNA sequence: TGTGCCAGCAGCCCCTGGGCAGTACTATATGGCTACACCTTC. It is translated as CASSPWAVLYGYTF.

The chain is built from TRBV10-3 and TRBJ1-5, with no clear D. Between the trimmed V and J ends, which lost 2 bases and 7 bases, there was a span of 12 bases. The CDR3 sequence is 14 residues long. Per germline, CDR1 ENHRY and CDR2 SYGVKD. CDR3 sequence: CAISEMQVGQPQHF. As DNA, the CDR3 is TGTGCCATCAGTGAGATGCAGGTAGGGCAGCCCCAGCATTTT.

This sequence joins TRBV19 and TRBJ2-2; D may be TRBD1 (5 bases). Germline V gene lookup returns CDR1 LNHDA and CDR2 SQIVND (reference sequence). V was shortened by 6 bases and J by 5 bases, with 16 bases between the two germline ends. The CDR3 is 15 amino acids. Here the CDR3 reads CASSDIRAGTGELFF. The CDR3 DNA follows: TGTGCCAGTAGCGACATCAGGGCAGGGACCGGGGAGCTGTTTTTT.